A single sample is the source of the 4 T cell receptor beta chains below, sequenced in a study of shared clonotypes between healthy human individuals. The protocol was immunoSEQ multiplex PCR, while the TCRdb copy is restricted to in-frame clones and leaves out a portion. The repertoire holds roughly 2.5 million clones, with around nine tenths as singletons. Sequences were obtained from naive CD4+ T cells sorted from blood. Subset noted: CD45RA+ positively selected. All receptors derive from a man between 18 and 35 years old in good health.

This chain uses TRBV11-2 with TRBJ2-7; 7 nucleotides agree with TRBD2. The CDR3 loop spans 14 amino acids. The junction had 15 bases not matched to a gene; V was cut back by 10 bases and J by 6 bases. Germline V gene sequence: CDR1 SGHAT, CDR2 FQNNGV. The CDR3 spells CATTGAGVFGEQYF. Written as DNA, the CDR3 is TGTGCCACGACTGGCGCGGGGGTTTTTGGCGAGCAGTACTTC.

V usage is TRBV2 and J usage is TRBJ1-1, with D uncertain. This CDR3 has 16 amino acids. From germline, CDR1 is SNHLY and CDR2 FYNNEI. Trimming took off 4 bases at V and 3 bases at J, with 18 bases between the two ends. CDR3 in amino acids: CASSVPPLGSDTEAFF. The CDR3 region has the DNA TGTGCCAGCAGTGTTCCTCCCTTGGGCTCCGACACTGAAGCTTTCTTT.

The rearrangement uses TRBV7-9 and TRBJ2-1, with D tentatively TRBD2 (5 bases). There are 15 residues in the CDR3. Germline lookup yields CDR1 SEHNR and CDR2 FQNEAQ (reference sequence). V lost 5 bases and J 7 bases, leaving 18 bases between the germline ends. CDR3 coding DNA: TGTGCCAGCAGCGTTGGGCGGGTTCAGGAGAATGAGCAGTTCTTC. This codes for CASSVGRVQENEQFF.

The CDR3 DNA sequence: TGTGCCAGCAGCCAAGGGGACACCAAGAACACTGAAGCTTTCTTT. Translated: CASSQGDTKNTEAFF. The chain carries TRBV4-2 and TRBJ1-1, with a possible D match to TRBD1 (6 bases). Looked up from germline, CDR1 is LGHNA and CDR2 is YNFKEQ. This CDR3 comprises 15 residues. V lost 1 base, J lost 1 base, and 10 bases lay in between.